The 18 T cell receptor beta chains presented below share a single source sample, sequenced in a study of OX40 agonist ivuxolimab in advanced cancers. The receptor library was made with the immunoSEQ multiplex PCR assay. Held by TCRdb, this immuneACCESS table contains in-frame sequences only and omits some clones. Under half of the omission traces to an unresolved V gene where checked; the cause of the rest is unknown. The sample table records some 100,000 clones; over 75% of these occur just once. Together, the top ten hold 0.25% to 0.35% of the sample. The starting material was CD4+ or CD8+ T cells sorted from blood, obtained in a trial of the OX40 agonist ivuxolimab. These receptors were collected from an adult with an advanced solid tumor such as melanoma, head and neck, liver or kidney cancer.

The CDR3 loop reads CASSLAYKTSGSYEQYF. CDR3 DNA: TGTGCCAGCAGCTTGGCCTATAAGACTAGCGGTTCCTACGAGCAGTACTTC. This chain uses TRBV5-6 with TRBJ2-7; 9 nucleotides line up with TRBD2. Germline assignment: CDR1 SGHDT and CDR2 YYEEEE. The CDR3 has 17 residues. V shed 0 bases, J shed 1 base, and the junction held 8 bases outside the gene matches.

This clone appeared once. The chain recombines TRBV27 with TRBJ2-7; a possible D gene is TRBD1 (6 bases). The CDR3 extends over 12 amino acids. CDR1 is MNHEY and CDR2 is SMNVEV in the germline V gene (reference sequence). V lost 11 bases and J lost 0, with 11 bases in between. The CDR3 DNA reads as TGTGCCCCCAGGGGCTGCTCCTACGAGCAGTACTTC. It codes for CAPRGCSYEQYF.

The chain links TRBV6-5 to TRBJ2-2; D is possibly TRBD1 or TRBD2 (5 bases each). This CDR3 has 15 amino acids. Trimming pared 2 bases from V and 4 bases from J, leaving 11 bases between. CDR1 is MNHEY and CDR2 is SVGAGI in the germline V gene. CDR3 amino acids: CASSYGDRSTGELFF. CDR3 coding DNA: TGTGCCAGCAGTTACGGGGACCGATCCACCGGGGAGCTGTTTTTT.

The chain uses TRBV18 and TRBJ2-2, with D possibly matching TRBD1 (6 bases). This CDR3 comprises 14 residues. CDR1 and CDR2 from the germline V gene are KGHSH and LQKENI. Trimming removed 0 bases at V and 9 bases at J, with 11 bases between. CDR3 protein: CASSPPSRGRELFF. The CDR3 DNA sequence: TGTGCCAGCTCACCACCGTCCAGGGGAAGGGAGCTGTTTTTT.

The chain is built from TRBV18 and TRBJ2-5; D call uncertain. Trimming left V 1 base short and J 5 bases short, with 8 bases between. Germline loops: CDR1 KGHSH, CDR2 LQKENI. There are 13 residues in the CDR3. This chain's CDR3 is CASSPRIGETQYF. The CDR3 DNA sequence: TGTGCCAGCTCACCACGAATTGGCGAGACCCAGTACTTC.

CDR3 amino acids: CASKDRGRGSNYGYTF. In nucleotides, the CDR3 is TGTGCCAGCAAAGACAGGGGGCGGGGTTCTAACTATGGCTACACCTTC. This chain uses TRBV11-2 with TRBJ1-2; 10 bases fit TRBD1. V gave up 7 bases and J gave up 0 bases; unmatched junction bases: 8. Germline V gene sequence: CDR1 SGHAT, CDR2 FQNNGV. The CDR3 has 16 amino acids.

V and J are TRBV2 and TRBJ2-2, with 7 bases that match TRBD2. The V and J ends lost 7 bases and 2 bases, in that order; junction bases with no gene match: 7. This CDR3 comprises 15 residues. The V gene's germline CDR1 is SNHLY and CDR2 FYNNEI. CDR3 loop: CASKRDGSNTGELFF. DNA of the CDR3: TGTGCCAGCAAGCGGGACGGGAGTAACACCGGGGAGCTGTTTTTT.

This clone was seen once. This chain connects TRBV19 to TRBJ1-4; 9 bases agree with TRBD1. The ends lost 6 bases at V and 0 bases at J; junction bases unmatched: 5. The CDR3 totals 16 residues. Germline V CDR1 and CDR2: LNHDA, SQIVND (reference sequence). CDR3 protein: CASSLGTGTTNEKLFF. CDR3 nucleotide sequence: TGTGCCAGTAGCCTCGGGACAGGGACAACTAATGAAAAACTGTTTTTT.

The rearrangement joins TRBV25-1 to TRBJ1-5, with D unresolved. V lost 6 bases and J lost 2, with 23 bases in between. Germline lookup yields CDR1 MGHDK and CDR2 SYGVNS. The CDR3 sequence is 18 residues long. The CDR3 region has the DNA TGTGCCAGCAGGACCCGGAAAAAAGGTCTCCGCGGCAATCAGCCCCAGCATTTT. Translation gives CASRTRKKGLRGNQPQHF.

The chain links TRBV7-9 to TRBJ2-7, with TRBD1 matching 9 bases. The junction had 5 bases not matched to a gene; V was cut back by 5 bases and J by 3 bases. The CDR3 is 14 residues long. Germline CDR1 is SEHNR and CDR2 is FQNEAQ (reference sequence). This chain's CDR3 is CASSLRDRDYEQYF. The DNA of the CDR3 is TGTGCCAGCAGCCTCCGGGACAGGGACTACGAGCAGTACTTC.

The gene calls are TRBV28 and TRBJ1-1; weak D call: TRBD1 (6 bases). CDR3 length equals 15 residues. Germline CDR1 is MDHEN and CDR2 is SYDVKM. Between the trimmed V and J ends, which lost 6 bases and 2 bases, there was a span of 16 bases. CDR3 coding DNA: TGTGCCAGCAGGAAAGACGGGACATTCAACACTGAAGCTTTCTTT. It specifies CASRKDGTFNTEAFF. The full variable domain, in which reference TRBV28 and TRBJ1-1 provide the parts outside the CDR3, is DVKVTQSSRYLVKRTGEKVFLECVQDMDHENMFWYRQDPGLGLRLIYFSYDVKMKEKGDIPEGYSVSREKKERFSLILESASTNQTSMYLCASRKDGTFNTEAFFGQGTRLTVV.

J is TRBJ2-2 and V is TRBV18; D gene unclear. Per the germline V gene, CDR1 is KGHSH and CDR2 is LQKENI. The CDR3 totals 17 residues. The ends were cut back, 3 bases at V and 2 bases at J, with 16 bases in the middle. Here the CDR3 reads CASSPSLTLGNTGELFF. CDR3 DNA: TGTGCCAGCTCACCCTCTCTGACCTTGGGAAACACCGGGGAGCTGTTTTTT.

V is TRBV29-1 and J is TRBJ2-3; possibly TRBD1 for D (6 bases). The CDR3 consists of 14 residues. Germline CDR1 is SQVTM and CDR2 is ANQGSEA. V was pared by 6 bases and J by 0 bases, with 13 bases between. The CDR3 loop is CSVARGGSTDTQYF. CDR3 nucleotides: TGCAGCGTCGCCAGGGGTGGGAGCACAGATACGCAGTATTTT.

The sample holds one count of this clone. The V gene is TRBV5-1, the J gene TRBJ1-3; D remains unclear. The CDR3 has 16 amino acids. Germline CDR1 and CDR2: SGHRS and YFSETQ. V dropped 3 bases and J dropped 0 bases, with 13 bases sitting between them. The CDR3 DNA reads as TGCGCCAGCAGCTCCGGGGATCTAGACTCTGGAAACACCATATATTTT. Translating it yields CASSSGDLDSGNTIYF. The full variable domain, completed using reference TRBV5-1 and TRBJ1-3, is KAGVTQTPRYLIKTRGQQVTLSCSPISGHRSVSWYQQTPGQGLQFLFEYFSETQRNKGNFPGRFSGRQFSNSRSEMNVSTLELGDSALYLCASSSGDLDSGNTIYFGEGSWLTVV.

The sample holds one count of this clone. The V call is TRBV10-3, the J call TRBJ2-5; D is perhaps TRBD1 (6 bases). This CDR3 is 13 amino acids long. V lost 10 bases, J lost 0 bases, and 12 bases lay in between. CDR1 and CDR2 (germline): ENHRY, SYGVKD. The CDR3 nucleotides read TGTGCCAGCCGAGGACAGAACCAAGAGACCCAGTACTTC. Amino acids: CASRGQNQETQYF.

The chain has TRBV7-2 and TRBJ2-6, with D perhaps matching TRBD1 (5 bases). Germline V gene lookup returns CDR1 SGHTA and CDR2 FQGNSA. The CDR3 is made up of 15 amino acids. V lost 4 bases, J lost 0 bases, and 7 bases lay in between. The CDR3 coding sequence is TGTGCCAGCAGCTCCAGGGCCTCTGGGGCCAACGTCCTGACTTTC. It translates to CASSSRASGANVLTF.

The chain combines TRBV18 with TRBJ2-3; no firm D call. Per the germline V gene, CDR1 is KGHSH and CDR2 is LQKENI. Trimming removed 6 bases from V and 1 base from J, with 17 bases in between. The CDR3 is 16 residues long. CDR3 region: CASSLSFALRTDTQYF. CDR3 nucleotides: TGTGCCAGCTCCCTTTCGTTCGCCCTTCGCACAGATACGCAGTATTTT. Full variable domain (rest looked up from reference TRBV18 and TRBJ2-3): NAGVMQNPRHLVRRRGQEARLRCSPMKGHSHVYWYRQLPEEGLKFMVYLQKENIIDESGMPKERFSAEFPKEGPSILRIQQVVRGDSAAYFCASSLSFALRTDTQYFGPGTRLTVL.

This clone was seen just once. The chain recombines TRBV15 with TRBJ2-5; D unclear. Trimming removed 3 bases at V and 4 bases at J, with 12 bases between. The CDR3 sequence is 14 residues long. Germline assignment: CDR1 LNHNV and CDR2 YYDKDF (reference sequence). DNA for the CDR3: TGTGCCACCAGCAGGCTGCCTAACGGAGAGACCCAGTACTTC. Translation gives CATSRLPNGETQYF.